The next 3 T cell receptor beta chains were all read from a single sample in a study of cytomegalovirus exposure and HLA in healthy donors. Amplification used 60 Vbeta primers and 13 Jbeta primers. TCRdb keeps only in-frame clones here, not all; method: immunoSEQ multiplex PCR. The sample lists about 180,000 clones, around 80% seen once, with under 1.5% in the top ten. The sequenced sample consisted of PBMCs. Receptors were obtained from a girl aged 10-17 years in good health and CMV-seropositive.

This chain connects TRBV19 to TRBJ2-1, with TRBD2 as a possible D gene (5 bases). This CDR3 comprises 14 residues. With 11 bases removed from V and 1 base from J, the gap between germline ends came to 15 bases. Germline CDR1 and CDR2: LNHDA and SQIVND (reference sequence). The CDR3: CARVRRRSYNEQFF. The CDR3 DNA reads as TGTGCCCGAGTAAGGAGGCGGTCCTACAATGAGCAGTTCTTC.

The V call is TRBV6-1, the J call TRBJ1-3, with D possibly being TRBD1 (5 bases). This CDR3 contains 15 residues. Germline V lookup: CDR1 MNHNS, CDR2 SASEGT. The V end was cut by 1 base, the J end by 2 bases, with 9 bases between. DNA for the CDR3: TGTGCCAGCAGTGAAGTAGGCAGGGCTGGAAACACCATATATTTT. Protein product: CASSEVGRAGNTIYF.

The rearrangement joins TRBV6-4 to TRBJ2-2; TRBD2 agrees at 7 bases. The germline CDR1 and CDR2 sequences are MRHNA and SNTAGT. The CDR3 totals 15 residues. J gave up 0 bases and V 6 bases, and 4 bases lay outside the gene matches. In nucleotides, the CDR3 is TGTGCCAGCAGAAGGGACTACCCGAACACCGGGGAGCTGTTTTTT. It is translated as CASRRDYPNTGELFF.